This TCR beta chain is drawn from a study of metastatic and nonmetastatic thyroid tumors. The V gene's germline CDR1 is DFQATT and CDR2 SNEGSKA (reference sequence). V was shortened by 3 bases and J by 8 bases, with 19 bases between the two germline ends. The CDR3 extends over 15 amino acids. TCRdb reanalyzed the PCR reads with MiXCR. The sample consists of about 39,000 clones, around 20% of them appearing once. All patients reached thyroid surgery having received no treatment beforehand. Sequences were obtained from blood. This rearrangement joins TRBV20-1 to TRBJ2-2; D remains unclear. The clonotype originates from a female donor with papillary thyroid cancer or a benign thyroid nodule (not recorded which). Some clones in this sample may be carry-over from other donors' samples. The CDR3 coding sequence is TGCAGTGCTAGGCCCCTCGATATCTGGATGGGGGAGCTGTTTTTT. This translates into CSARPLDIWMGELFF.